This paragraph reports one TCR beta chain. The entry originates in a study of cytomegalovirus exposure and HLA in healthy donors. PCR amplification relied on 60 Vbeta primers (plus 13 Jbeta primers). Only in-frame clones appear in the TCRdb table, and some are missing; sequencing was by immunoSEQ multiplex PCR. This sample yields about 130,000 clones, of which 80% are seen a single time; 3% to 4% belongs to the top ten. The TCR was taken from a woman aged 40 to 50 in good health and CMV-seronegative. The sequenced sample was PBMCs.

CDR3 region: CASSLAGTLNHEQYF. The CDR3 DNA reads TGCGCCAGCAGCTTAGCCGGGACTCTGAACCACGAGCAGTACTTC. The rearrangement uses TRBV5-1 and TRBJ2-7; maybe TRBD2 (6 bases). Germline CDR1 reads SGHRS; CDR2 reads YFSETQ. V shed 2 bases and J shed 5 bases, with 17 bases lying between them. This CDR3 is built from 15 residues.